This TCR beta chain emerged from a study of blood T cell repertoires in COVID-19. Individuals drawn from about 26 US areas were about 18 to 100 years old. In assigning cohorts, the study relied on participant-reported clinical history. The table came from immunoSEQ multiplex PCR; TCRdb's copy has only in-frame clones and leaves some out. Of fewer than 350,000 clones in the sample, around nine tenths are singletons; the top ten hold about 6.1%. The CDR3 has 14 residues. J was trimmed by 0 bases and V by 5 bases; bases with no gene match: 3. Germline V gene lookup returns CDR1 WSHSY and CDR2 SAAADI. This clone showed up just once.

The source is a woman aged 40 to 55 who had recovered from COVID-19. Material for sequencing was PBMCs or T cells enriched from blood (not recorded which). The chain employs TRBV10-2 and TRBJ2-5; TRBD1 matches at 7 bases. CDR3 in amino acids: CASSLTGNQETQYF. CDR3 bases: TGCGCCAGCAGTTTGACAGGGAACCAAGAGACCCAGTACTTC.